Below are 28 T cell receptor beta chains sequenced from a single sample in a study of T cell therapy after organ transplantation. Their specific antigens are unknown. Clones were read by immunoSEQ multiplex PCR, and TCRdb kept only the in-frame ones, dropping some. The sample has about 48,000 clones, about 94% seen once. This sample comprised CD8+ T cells from blood, obtained before autologous CMV-specific T cell therapy. All receptors come from a human patient who had received a solid organ transplant and had CMV disease.

The chain has TRBV4-3 and TRBJ2-7; D may match TRBD1 or TRBD2 (5 bases each). V gave up 0 bases and J gave up 2 bases, with 11 bases separating them. CDR1 LGHNA and CDR2 YSLEER come from the germline V gene. This CDR3 has 15 residues. CDR3 nucleotides: TGCGCCAGCAGCCAAGATCGAGGGGCGGCCTACGAGCAGTACTTC. Encoded protein: CASSQDRGAAYEQYF.

This clone was counted once. This sequence joins TRBV2 and TRBJ1-1, with D tentatively TRBD1 (5 bases). The CDR3 is 14 amino acids. Germline V lookup: CDR1 SNHLY, CDR2 FYNNEI. The germline V and J ends were trimmed by 8 bases and 5 bases, with 18 bases remaining between them. As DNA, the CDR3 is TGTGCCAGCCTTTCCGTTCGGGAGGGGACTGAAGCTTTCTTT. Its translation: CASLSVREGTEAFF.

The rearrangement links TRBV6-6 to TRBJ2-1; TRBD2 is a possible D gene (7 bases). The CDR3 spans 14 residues. Germline V gene data show CDR1 as MNHNY and CDR2 as SVGAGI (reference sequence). The V end lost 6 bases, the J end lost 7 bases, and 16 bases lay between the germline ends. The CDR3 spells CASSPRGAGNEQFF. The DNA of the CDR3 is TGTGCCAGCAGCCCCCGGGGGGCCGGGAATGAGCAGTTCTTC.

This clone has more than one count but fewer than ten. V usage is TRBV6-6 and J usage is TRBJ1-1, with unresolved D. This CDR3 region has 14 residues. V dropped 4 bases and J dropped 1 base, with 10 bases sitting between them. Per the germline V gene, CDR1 is MNHNY and CDR2 is SVGAGI (reference sequence). CDR3 bases: TGTGCCAGCAGTTCCCGGAAATGGAACACTGAAGCTTTCTTT. Translating gives CASSSRKWNTEAFF.

The V call is TRBV4-2, the J call TRBJ1-2; perhaps TRBD1 as D (5 bases). This CDR3 has 15 residues. CDR1 is LGHNA, CDR2 YNFKEQ, per germline. V lost 1 base and J 8 bases, leaving 17 bases between the germline ends. The CDR3 loop reads CASSQALDSLQGYTF. In DNA form, the CDR3 reads TGTGCCAGCAGCCAAGCCCTCGACAGTCTTCAGGGCTACACCTTC.

V gene TRBV30 combines with J gene TRBJ2-7, with TRBD2 matching over 9 bases. CDR3 length: 18 amino acids. Losses at the gene ends were 4 bases for V and 0 bases for J; bases not matched to a gene: 16. Germline V gene sequence: CDR1 GTSNPN, CDR2 SVGIG (reference sequence). This CDR3 is CAWTGVGSGGDSSYEQYF. CDR3 in DNA: TGTGCCTGGACAGGGGTTGGTAGCGGGGGAGACAGCTCCTACGAGCAGTACTTC. Together with reference TRBV30 and TRBJ2-7, the CDR3 gives the full variable domain: SQTIHQWPATLVQPVGSPLSLECTVEGTSNPNLYWYRQAAGRGLQLLFYSVGIGQISSEVPQNLSASRPQDRQFILSSKKLLLSDSGFYLCAWTGVGSGGDSSYEQYFGPGTRLTVT.

The rearrangement links TRBV4-1 to TRBJ1-6, with D maybe TRBD1 (6 bases). CDR3 length equals 14 residues. With 4 bases removed from V and 6 bases from J, the gap between germline ends came to 10 bases. Germline lookup yields CDR1 MGHRA and CDR2 YSYEKL. CDR3 DNA: TGCGCCAGCAGCCTCCGACAGGCTAATTCACCCCTCCACTTT. This codes for CASSLRQANSPLHF.

The rearrangement uses TRBV5-4 and TRBJ1-5; tentatively, D is TRBD1 (5 bases). V shed 3 bases and J shed 2 bases, with 6 bases lying between them. Germline CDR1 SGHNT, CDR2 YYREEE (reference sequence). This CDR3 comprises 13 residues. CDR3 residues: CASSWGGNQPQHF. Here the CDR3 DNA reads TGTGCCAGCAGCTGGGGCGGCAATCAGCCCCAGCATTTT.

The chain combines TRBV10-2 with TRBJ1-1; D is possibly TRBD1 (6 bases). The CDR3 runs to 14 residues. The germline V gene encodes CDR1 WSHSY and CDR2 SAAADI. V lost 8 bases and J lost 4, with 17 bases in between. CDR3 sequence (DNA): TGCGCCAGCCGAACAGGGTCCCCCGCCACTGAAGCTTTCTTT. It yields the protein CASRTGSPATEAFF.

The chain couples TRBV19 to TRBJ2-3; D possibly corresponds to TRBD2 (6 bases). Germline V gene sequence: CDR1 LNHDA, CDR2 SQIVND (reference sequence). This CDR3 comprises 15 residues. V was cut by 2 bases and J by 3 bases, with 12 bases left in between. This CDR3 reads CASSITGVATDTQYF. The CDR3 nucleotides are TGTGCCAGTAGTATAACGGGAGTAGCGACAGATACGCAGTATTTT.

The chain links TRBV4-1 to TRBJ2-7, with 9 bases lining up with TRBD2. The CDR3 contains 14 residues. CDR1 is MGHRA and CDR2 is YSYEKL in the germline V gene. Trimming removed 1 base from V and 3 bases from J; junction bases left unmatched: 1. CDR3 DNA: TGCGCCAGCAGCCAAGTAGCGGGGGACTACGAGCAGTACTTC. Its protein product is CASSQVAGDYEQYF.

Comment on this clone: At the DNA level, this CDR3 is encoded by other sequences in the same sample as well. This rearrangement joins TRBV27 to TRBJ2-7; D is unclear. The germline V and J ends were trimmed by 2 bases and 4 bases, with 9 bases remaining between them. CDR3 length: 13 amino acids. CDR1 MNHEY and CDR2 SMNVEV come from the germline V gene (reference sequence). CDR3 protein: CASSLRQFYEQYF. The DNA for the CDR3 is TGTGCCAGCAGTTTACGCCAGTTTTACGAGCAGTACTTC.

The chain recombines TRBV25-1 with TRBJ2-1; D possibly corresponds to TRBD2 (7 bases). The length of the CDR3 is 15 residues. Trimming removed 3 bases at V and 8 bases at J, with 17 bases between. The germline V gene has CDR1 MGHDK and CDR2 SYGVNS. The CDR3 reads CASSEGGHHGDEQFF. CDR3 nucleotide sequence: TGTGCCAGCAGTGAGGGGGGGCACCACGGCGATGAGCAGTTCTTC.

Here the CDR3 reads CASGLHGDTGELFF. In nucleotides, the CDR3 is TGTGCTAGTGGTCTCCACGGCGACACCGGGGAGCTGTTTTTT. The V and J genes are TRBV12-5 and TRBJ2-2; D is unclear. Germline-derived CDR1 and CDR2 are LGHNT and FRNRAP. CDR3 length: 14 residues. The germline V and J ends were trimmed by 5 bases and 3 bases, with 10 bases remaining between them.

This chain connects TRBV5-6 to TRBJ1-4, with TRBD1 as a possible D gene (5 bases). V was clipped by 0 bases and J by 4 bases, with 16 bases between them. This CDR3 region has 17 residues. Looked up from germline, CDR1 is SGHDT and CDR2 is YYEEEE. As DNA, the CDR3 is TGTGCCAGCAGCTTGGTCTCAGGGCTGGGGAATAATGAAAAACTGTTTTTT. It encodes CASSLVSGLGNNEKLFF. The full variable domain, in which reference TRBV5-6 and TRBJ1-4 provide the parts outside the CDR3, is DAGVTQSPTHLIKTRGQQVTLRCSPKSGHDTVSWYQQALGQGPQFIFQYYEEEERQRGNFPDRFSGHQFPNYSSELNVNALLLGDSALYLCASSLVSGLGNNEKLFFGSGTQLSVL.

This clone was picked up one time. The chain carries TRBV9 and TRBJ1-2; D call uncertain. CDR3 length: 14 residues. V was pared by 4 bases and J by 6 bases, with 16 bases between. Germline V CDR1 and CDR2: SGDLS, YYNGEE. The CDR3 DNA sequence: TGTGCCAGCAGCCTCCGGGCCGGATTAGATGGCTACACCTTC. Its translation: CASSLRAGLDGYTF.

This chain joins TRBV19 and TRBJ2-7; D could derive from TRBD1 or TRBD2 (7 bases each). Trimming took off 5 bases at V and 4 bases at J, with 12 bases between the two ends. CDR3 length: 13 amino acids. Germline CDR1 LNHDA, CDR2 SQIVND (reference sequence). The chain's CDR3 is CASSPGGGYEQYF. CDR3 DNA: TGTGCCAGTAGTCCAGGGGGGGGATACGAGCAGTACTTC.

CDR3 DNA: TGTGCCAGTAGTATGGGGGGGGCCACCCCCCATTACAATGAGCAGTTCTTC. Translated: CASSMGGATPHYNEQFF. V and J are TRBV19 and TRBJ2-1; a possible D gene is TRBD2 (7 bases). Trimming cost V 3 bases and J 4 bases, with 19 bases left between them. The CDR3 sequence is 17 residues long. In germline, CDR1 is LNHDA, CDR2 SQIVND (reference sequence).

The chain combines TRBV9 with TRBJ2-3, with D uncertain. The CDR3 contains 15 residues. Germline CDR1 is SGDLS and CDR2 is YYNGEE. Trimming pared 3 bases from V and 0 bases from J, leaving 11 bases between. CDR3 DNA sequence: TGTGCCAGCAGCGCCCCCCCAGGAAGCACAGATACGCAGTATTTT. It translates to CASSAPPGSTDTQYF.

J is TRBJ2-7 and V is TRBV19, with TRBD2 matching over 7 bases. The CDR3 loop spans 16 amino acids. CDR1 and CDR2 from the germline V gene are LNHDA and SQIVND (reference sequence). The V and J ends lost 6 bases and 4 bases, in that order; junction bases with no gene match: 15. CDR3 amino acids: CASSAVFAGVSYEQYF. In nucleotides, the CDR3 is TGTGCCAGTAGCGCTGTCTTTGCGGGAGTATCTTACGAGCAGTACTTC.

This clone was seen just once. J is TRBJ2-5 and V is TRBV29-1, with D perhaps TRBD1 (6 bases). Germline V lookup: CDR1 SQVTM, CDR2 ANQGSEA. There are 11 residues in the CDR3. V was pared by 8 bases and J by 4 bases, with 11 bases between. The CDR3 coding sequence is TGCAGCTTCCCGGACAGAGAGACCCAGTACTTC. Protein: CSFPDRETQYF.

The genes are TRBV19 and TRBJ2-1, with unresolved D. Germline V gives CDR1 LNHDA, CDR2 SQIVND (reference sequence). V was trimmed by 7 bases and J by 5 bases, leaving 12 bases between them. There are 13 residues in the CDR3. DNA for the CDR3: TGTGCCAGTATCGATCCATGGCACAATGAGCAGTTCTTC. Residues: CASIDPWHNEQFF.

In this sample, this clone turned up once. The V call is TRBV6-1, the J call TRBJ1-5; 7 nucleotides agree with TRBD1. The CDR3 runs to 17 residues. CDR1 and CDR2 from the germline V gene are MNHNS and SASEGT. J lost 0 bases, V lost 8 bases, and 13 bases had no gene match. The CDR3 sequence is CASRAGTVKYSNQPQHF. The CDR3 nucleotides read TGTGCCAGCCGTGCGGGGACAGTAAAGTATAGCAATCAGCCCCAGCATTTT.

This clone has just one count. The V call is TRBV25-1, the J call TRBJ1-6; 10 nucleotides align to TRBD1. There are 16 residues in the CDR3. V shed 3 bases, J shed 10 bases, and the junction held 9 bases outside the gene matches. Germline loops: CDR1 MGHDK, CDR2 SYGVNS. CDR3 region: CASSDLDRGTGSPLHF. CDR3 sequence (DNA): TGTGCCAGCAGTGACCTGGACAGGGGGACCGGGTCACCCCTCCACTTT.

This clone appeared once. The rearrangement uses TRBV12-5 and TRBJ2-2; TRBD2 aligns across 7 bases. Germline CDR1 is LGHNT and CDR2 is FRNRAP. Trimming removed 6 bases from V and 1 base from J; junction bases left unmatched: 17. The CDR3 is 19 residues long. The chain's CDR3 is CASGPLPSGMVMNTGELFF. The DNA of the CDR3 is TGTGCTAGTGGCCCCTTGCCGAGCGGGATGGTGATGAACACCGGGGAGCTGTTTTTT.

The chain employs TRBV11-2 and TRBJ1-5, with a weak D call TRBD1 (6 bases). Deletions cut 0 bases from V and 6 bases from J, with 12 bases between. Germline V gives CDR1 SGHAT, CDR2 FQNNGV. The CDR3 totals 15 residues. For the CDR3, the DNA is TGTGCCAGCAGCTTAGATGGGGCGGACAGTCAGCCCCAGCATTTT. It is translated as CASSLDGADSQPQHF.

The chain employs TRBV2 and TRBJ2-7, with D possibly matching TRBD1 (6 bases). Germline V gene sequence: CDR1 SNHLY, CDR2 FYNNEI. Trimming shortened V by 4 bases and J by 2 bases, and 9 bases separated the two germline ends. The CDR3 runs to 13 residues. The CDR3 nucleotides are TGTGCCAGCAGTGGGGGGCAGACCTACGAGCAGTACTTC. Encoded protein: CASSGGQTYEQYF. Full variable domain (outside the CDR3, taken from reference TRBV2 and TRBJ2-7): EPEVTQTPSHQVTQMGQEVILRCVPISNHLYFYWYRQILGQKVEFLVSFYNNEISEKSEIFDDQFSVERPDGSNFTLKIRSTKLEDSAMYFCASSGGQTYEQYFGPGTRLTVT.

The rearrangement links TRBV19 to TRBJ2-7; a weak D match, TRBD1 (6 bases). The ends were cut back, 7 bases at V and 3 bases at J, with 10 bases in the middle. CDR1 LNHDA and CDR2 SQIVND come from the germline V gene (reference sequence). The CDR3 runs to 12 residues. The CDR3 DNA sequence: TGTGCCAGTAAGGGACAATACTACGAGCAGTACTTC. Encoded protein: CASKGQYYEQYF.